Each of the 9 T cell receptor beta chains below was sequenced from the same sample in a study of T cells in localized non-small cell lung cancer. The assay was immunoSEQ multiplex PCR, and TCRdb's table has in-frame clones only and misses some. Here the sample spans tens of thousands of clones, around 84% being singletons. The sample in question was peripheral blood, obtained before any cancer treatment. These receptor sequences come from a female donor older than 55 with stage I lung adenocarcinoma.

V gene TRBV9 combines with J gene TRBJ1-5; D call uncertain. The CDR3 consists of 15 residues. Germline CDR1 SGDLS, CDR2 YYNGEE. V dropped 4 bases and J dropped 0 bases, with 11 bases sitting between them. In DNA, the CDR3 is TGTGCCAGCAGCCCTCTGAGGAATAGCAATCAGCCCCAGCATTTT. This translates into CASSPLRNSNQPQHF.

In this sample, this clone turned up once. The V call is TRBV28, the J call TRBJ2-5; the D gene is possibly TRBD1 (6 bases). V dropped 5 bases and J dropped 0 bases, with 10 bases sitting between them. The CDR3 is 14 residues long. In germline, CDR1 is MDHEN, CDR2 SYDVKM. The DNA of the CDR3 is TGTGCCAGCAGTCCCGGACAGTACCAAGAGACCCAGTACTTC. The encoded protein is CASSPGQYQETQYF. Together with reference TRBV28 and TRBJ2-5, the CDR3 gives the full variable domain: DVKVTQSSRYLVKRTGEKVFLECVQDMDHENMFWYRQDPGLGLRLIYFSYDVKMKEKGDIPEGYSVSREKKERFSLILESASTNQTSMYLCASSPGQYQETQYFGPGTRLLVL.

CDR3 sequence reads: CAWSNRGLSGNTIYF. Written as DNA, the CDR3 is TGTGCCTGGAGTAACAGGGGTTTGTCTGGAAACACCATATATTTT. The chain combines TRBV30 with TRBJ1-3, with TRBD1 matching over 7 bases. V lost 2 bases and J lost 1; bases outside the gene matches: 5. Germline V lookup: CDR1 GTSNPN, CDR2 SVGIG (reference sequence). The CDR3 has 15 amino acids.

The genes are TRBV4-2 and TRBJ2-2, with 9 bases that match TRBD1. The CDR3 is made up of 15 amino acids. CDR1 and CDR2 from the germline V gene are LGHNA and YNFKEQ. V dropped 4 bases and J dropped 7; count of bases not matched to a gene: 7. The CDR3 loop reads CASSPDRGWHGELFF. CDR3 nucleotide sequence: TGTGCCAGCAGCCCGGACAGGGGATGGCACGGGGAGCTGTTTTTT.

The V and J genes are TRBV6-1 and TRBJ1-5, with 8 bases matching TRBD1. The CDR3 runs to 15 residues. Germline lookup yields CDR1 MNHNS and CDR2 SASEGT. J lost 6 bases, V lost 6 bases, and 10 bases had no gene match. The CDR3 reads CASRVQGVVIQPQHF. The CDR3 DNA reads TGTGCCAGCAGGGTACAGGGGGTAGTTATTCAGCCCCAGCATTTT.

The V and J genes are TRBV29-1 and TRBJ2-5; 9 bases map to TRBD1. This CDR3 region has 13 residues. Germline CDR1 SQVTM, CDR2 ANQGSEA. After removal of 7 bases from V and 3 bases from J, the junction contained 6 bases not matched to a gene. The CDR3 region is CSARGTGKETQYF. CDR3 bases: TGCAGCGCTCGGGGGACAGGGAAAGAGACCCAGTACTTC.

The chain employs TRBV7-8 and TRBJ1-5; no reliable D call. Germline V lookup: CDR1 SGHVS, CDR2 FQNEAQ. V shed 4 bases and J shed 2 bases, with 21 bases lying between them. The CDR3 sequence is 18 residues long. Here the CDR3 DNA reads TGTGCCAGCAGCTCTAATCCCCCAAAGCTTGTTGGCAATCAGCCCCAGCATTTT. This sequence encodes CASSSNPPKLVGNQPQHF.

This sequence joins TRBV6-5 and TRBJ1-1, with D hard to call. Per germline, CDR1 MNHEY and CDR2 SVGAGI. Trimming shortened V by 2 bases and J by 0 bases, and 7 bases separated the two germline ends. This CDR3 has 14 residues. The CDR3 nucleotides read TGTGCCAGCAGTTACGATTCGGTGAACACTGAAGCTTTCTTT. This sequence encodes CASSYDSVNTEAFF.

CDR3 in DNA: TGTGCCAGCAGCGTAGTTCTAGCGGGAGTCTACGAGCAGTACTTC. Translating gives CASSVVLAGVYEQYF. The chain combines TRBV9 with TRBJ2-7, with TRBD2 identical over 10 bases. The CDR3 has 15 residues. In germline, CDR1 is SGDLS, CDR2 YYNGEE. V trimming: 0 bases; J trimming: 3 bases; junction bases outside the gene matches: 3.